Described below is a single T cell receptor (beta chain) sequence and its context. Trimming at V came to 6 bases and at J to 8 bases, leaving 3 bases not matched to a gene. The CDR3 consists of 12 residues. CDR1 is ENHRY and CDR2 is SYGVKD in the germline V gene. TCRdb used MiXCR to reprocess the 5' RACE reads, holding one entry per CDR3 protein. The sample shows some 54,000 distinct CDR3 sequences, 15% to 20% of them seen only once. Sequencing input: naive CD4+ T cells sorted from blood. Subset noted: naive CD4+ T cells, CD4+CD45RA+CD25-. The TCR comes from a female donor with breast cancer. This rearrangement joins TRBV10-3 to TRBJ2-1; 8 bases are shared with TRBD2. CDR3 sequence: CAIRAGADEQFF. Written as DNA, the CDR3 is TGTGCCATCAGAGCGGGAGCCGATGAGCAGTTCTTC.